This T cell receptor beta chain was recovered during a study of cytotoxic CD8 clonotypes in ibrutinib-treated CLL. This clone was observed a handful of times. Libraries were prepared by immunoSEQ multiplex PCR; TCRdb keeps only in-frame clonotypes and omits some of them. The top ten hold 25% to 35% of the sample, which has 35,000 or so clones, about 70% seen once. This specimen was PBMCs, taken before ibrutinib treatment. This clonotype was obtained from a human donor with chronic lymphocytic leukemia.

CDR3 coding DNA: TGTGCCAGCAGCACACACCCGGGACAGGGGGCCCTTAACTATGGCTACACCTTC. Translation: CASSTHPGQGALNYGYTF. V gene TRBV21-1 combines with J gene TRBJ1-2; the table's TRBD1 call for D was not verified on the DNA. TRBV21-1 is assigned pseudogene status. The CDR3 contains 18 residues.